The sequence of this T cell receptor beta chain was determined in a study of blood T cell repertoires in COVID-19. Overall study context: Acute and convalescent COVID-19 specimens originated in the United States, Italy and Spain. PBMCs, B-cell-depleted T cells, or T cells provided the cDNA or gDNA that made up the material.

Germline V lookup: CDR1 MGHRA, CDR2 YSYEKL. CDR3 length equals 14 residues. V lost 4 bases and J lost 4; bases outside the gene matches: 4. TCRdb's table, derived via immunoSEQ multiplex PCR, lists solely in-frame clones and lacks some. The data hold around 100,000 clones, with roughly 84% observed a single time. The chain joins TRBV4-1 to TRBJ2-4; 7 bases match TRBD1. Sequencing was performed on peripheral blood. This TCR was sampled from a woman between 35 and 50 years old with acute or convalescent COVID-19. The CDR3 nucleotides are TGCGCCAGCAGCCCAGGGGGAGTTAAAAACATTCAGTACTTC. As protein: CASSPGGVKNIQYF.